This T cell receptor beta chain was documented in a study of T cell repertoires in cytomegalovirus infection. Study-wide findings and caveats: HLA-C-restricted, CMV-specific TCR beta clonotypes were dominant ex vivo. CMV carriers with the relevant HLA were identified by cumulative public TCR beta family frequency.

Each CDR3 protein is one row after TCRdb ran MiXCR on the reads. The sample has 310,000 or so distinct CDR3 sequences; around 25% are singletons. Remarks on this clonotype: Its antigen is not identified.

Sequenced material: PBMCs. The source of this sequence is a human donor in good health (CMV status not recorded). Some clones in this sample may be carry-over from other donors' samples.

The CDR3, as DNA: TGCAGTGCTAGAGGAGTGGTTGGCTTAGGAGATACGCAGTATTTT. It encodes CSARGVVGLGDTQYF. This chain uses TRBV20-1 with TRBJ2-3, with D unresolved. The CDR3 extends over 15 amino acids. The V and J ends lost 1 base and 5 bases respectively, with 16 bases between them. CDR1 and CDR2 from the germline V gene are DFQATT and SNEGSKA (reference sequence).